Reported below is one TCR beta chain. These data originate in a study of technical replicates of blood from a handful of donors. Sequencing was performed with immunoSEQ multiplex PCR; in TCRdb, only in-frame clones are kept and a portion is missing. Altogether around 76,000 clones are present, over 75% being singletons, with the ten largest covering 0.2% to 0.25%. The sequencing input was T cells isolated from PBMCs. The clonotype originates from a human donor in good health.

CDR3 region: CASSDSSTEAFF. The CDR3, as DNA: TGTGCCAGCAGTGATTCCAGCACTGAAGCTTTCTTT. This chain joins TRBV25-1 and TRBJ1-1; no definite D call. This CDR3 comprises 12 residues. In germline, CDR1 is MGHDK, CDR2 SYGVNS. The ends were cut back, 3 bases at V and 4 bases at J, with 6 bases in the middle. Based on the CDR3 plus reference TRBV25-1 and TRBJ1-1, the full variable domain is EADIYQTPRYLVIGTGKKITLECSQTMGHDKMYWYQQDPGMELHLIHYSYGVNSTEKGDLSSESTVSRIRTEHFPLTLESARPSHTSQYLCASSDSSTEAFFGQGTRLTVV.